This TCR beta chain was captured by sequencing in a study of tumor-infiltrating lymphocytes in primary liver carcinoma. At the level of the study: The cohort included men and women aged 30 to 69 years.

Unsorted whole blood yielded blood RNA, and germline DNA was extracted as well. No treatment had been given to the patients, who were chronically infected with HBV. About this clonotype itself: One end of the junction varies from germline; a read error may be responsible.

A constant-region primer served to make TCR beta cDNA from around 500 ng total RNA. TCR beta libraries came from three nested multiplex PCR rounds using slightly modified ARM-PCR. Running around 9 cycles apiece, the first two PCR rounds relied on TRBV1-TRBV30 forward primers together with a C-beta reverse primer. From the multiplex PCR reads, TCRdb called clonotypes with MiXCR, one entry per CDR3 protein. The table shows around 170,000 distinct CDR3 sequences, with over 45% occurring only once. Looked up from germline, CDR1 is SGHAT and CDR2 is FQNNGV. The CDR3 contains 17 residues. This sequence originates from a man aged 35-49 years with primary liver carcinoma and hepatitis B virus infection. This chain connects TRBV11-2 to TRBJ2-5, with 8 bases identical to TRBD2. The source material was peripheral blood. CDR3 nucleotides: TGTGCCAGCAGCTCAGATAAGAGCGGGAGTAGGCAAGAGACACAGTACTTC. Amino acid sequence: CASSSDKSGSRQETQYF.